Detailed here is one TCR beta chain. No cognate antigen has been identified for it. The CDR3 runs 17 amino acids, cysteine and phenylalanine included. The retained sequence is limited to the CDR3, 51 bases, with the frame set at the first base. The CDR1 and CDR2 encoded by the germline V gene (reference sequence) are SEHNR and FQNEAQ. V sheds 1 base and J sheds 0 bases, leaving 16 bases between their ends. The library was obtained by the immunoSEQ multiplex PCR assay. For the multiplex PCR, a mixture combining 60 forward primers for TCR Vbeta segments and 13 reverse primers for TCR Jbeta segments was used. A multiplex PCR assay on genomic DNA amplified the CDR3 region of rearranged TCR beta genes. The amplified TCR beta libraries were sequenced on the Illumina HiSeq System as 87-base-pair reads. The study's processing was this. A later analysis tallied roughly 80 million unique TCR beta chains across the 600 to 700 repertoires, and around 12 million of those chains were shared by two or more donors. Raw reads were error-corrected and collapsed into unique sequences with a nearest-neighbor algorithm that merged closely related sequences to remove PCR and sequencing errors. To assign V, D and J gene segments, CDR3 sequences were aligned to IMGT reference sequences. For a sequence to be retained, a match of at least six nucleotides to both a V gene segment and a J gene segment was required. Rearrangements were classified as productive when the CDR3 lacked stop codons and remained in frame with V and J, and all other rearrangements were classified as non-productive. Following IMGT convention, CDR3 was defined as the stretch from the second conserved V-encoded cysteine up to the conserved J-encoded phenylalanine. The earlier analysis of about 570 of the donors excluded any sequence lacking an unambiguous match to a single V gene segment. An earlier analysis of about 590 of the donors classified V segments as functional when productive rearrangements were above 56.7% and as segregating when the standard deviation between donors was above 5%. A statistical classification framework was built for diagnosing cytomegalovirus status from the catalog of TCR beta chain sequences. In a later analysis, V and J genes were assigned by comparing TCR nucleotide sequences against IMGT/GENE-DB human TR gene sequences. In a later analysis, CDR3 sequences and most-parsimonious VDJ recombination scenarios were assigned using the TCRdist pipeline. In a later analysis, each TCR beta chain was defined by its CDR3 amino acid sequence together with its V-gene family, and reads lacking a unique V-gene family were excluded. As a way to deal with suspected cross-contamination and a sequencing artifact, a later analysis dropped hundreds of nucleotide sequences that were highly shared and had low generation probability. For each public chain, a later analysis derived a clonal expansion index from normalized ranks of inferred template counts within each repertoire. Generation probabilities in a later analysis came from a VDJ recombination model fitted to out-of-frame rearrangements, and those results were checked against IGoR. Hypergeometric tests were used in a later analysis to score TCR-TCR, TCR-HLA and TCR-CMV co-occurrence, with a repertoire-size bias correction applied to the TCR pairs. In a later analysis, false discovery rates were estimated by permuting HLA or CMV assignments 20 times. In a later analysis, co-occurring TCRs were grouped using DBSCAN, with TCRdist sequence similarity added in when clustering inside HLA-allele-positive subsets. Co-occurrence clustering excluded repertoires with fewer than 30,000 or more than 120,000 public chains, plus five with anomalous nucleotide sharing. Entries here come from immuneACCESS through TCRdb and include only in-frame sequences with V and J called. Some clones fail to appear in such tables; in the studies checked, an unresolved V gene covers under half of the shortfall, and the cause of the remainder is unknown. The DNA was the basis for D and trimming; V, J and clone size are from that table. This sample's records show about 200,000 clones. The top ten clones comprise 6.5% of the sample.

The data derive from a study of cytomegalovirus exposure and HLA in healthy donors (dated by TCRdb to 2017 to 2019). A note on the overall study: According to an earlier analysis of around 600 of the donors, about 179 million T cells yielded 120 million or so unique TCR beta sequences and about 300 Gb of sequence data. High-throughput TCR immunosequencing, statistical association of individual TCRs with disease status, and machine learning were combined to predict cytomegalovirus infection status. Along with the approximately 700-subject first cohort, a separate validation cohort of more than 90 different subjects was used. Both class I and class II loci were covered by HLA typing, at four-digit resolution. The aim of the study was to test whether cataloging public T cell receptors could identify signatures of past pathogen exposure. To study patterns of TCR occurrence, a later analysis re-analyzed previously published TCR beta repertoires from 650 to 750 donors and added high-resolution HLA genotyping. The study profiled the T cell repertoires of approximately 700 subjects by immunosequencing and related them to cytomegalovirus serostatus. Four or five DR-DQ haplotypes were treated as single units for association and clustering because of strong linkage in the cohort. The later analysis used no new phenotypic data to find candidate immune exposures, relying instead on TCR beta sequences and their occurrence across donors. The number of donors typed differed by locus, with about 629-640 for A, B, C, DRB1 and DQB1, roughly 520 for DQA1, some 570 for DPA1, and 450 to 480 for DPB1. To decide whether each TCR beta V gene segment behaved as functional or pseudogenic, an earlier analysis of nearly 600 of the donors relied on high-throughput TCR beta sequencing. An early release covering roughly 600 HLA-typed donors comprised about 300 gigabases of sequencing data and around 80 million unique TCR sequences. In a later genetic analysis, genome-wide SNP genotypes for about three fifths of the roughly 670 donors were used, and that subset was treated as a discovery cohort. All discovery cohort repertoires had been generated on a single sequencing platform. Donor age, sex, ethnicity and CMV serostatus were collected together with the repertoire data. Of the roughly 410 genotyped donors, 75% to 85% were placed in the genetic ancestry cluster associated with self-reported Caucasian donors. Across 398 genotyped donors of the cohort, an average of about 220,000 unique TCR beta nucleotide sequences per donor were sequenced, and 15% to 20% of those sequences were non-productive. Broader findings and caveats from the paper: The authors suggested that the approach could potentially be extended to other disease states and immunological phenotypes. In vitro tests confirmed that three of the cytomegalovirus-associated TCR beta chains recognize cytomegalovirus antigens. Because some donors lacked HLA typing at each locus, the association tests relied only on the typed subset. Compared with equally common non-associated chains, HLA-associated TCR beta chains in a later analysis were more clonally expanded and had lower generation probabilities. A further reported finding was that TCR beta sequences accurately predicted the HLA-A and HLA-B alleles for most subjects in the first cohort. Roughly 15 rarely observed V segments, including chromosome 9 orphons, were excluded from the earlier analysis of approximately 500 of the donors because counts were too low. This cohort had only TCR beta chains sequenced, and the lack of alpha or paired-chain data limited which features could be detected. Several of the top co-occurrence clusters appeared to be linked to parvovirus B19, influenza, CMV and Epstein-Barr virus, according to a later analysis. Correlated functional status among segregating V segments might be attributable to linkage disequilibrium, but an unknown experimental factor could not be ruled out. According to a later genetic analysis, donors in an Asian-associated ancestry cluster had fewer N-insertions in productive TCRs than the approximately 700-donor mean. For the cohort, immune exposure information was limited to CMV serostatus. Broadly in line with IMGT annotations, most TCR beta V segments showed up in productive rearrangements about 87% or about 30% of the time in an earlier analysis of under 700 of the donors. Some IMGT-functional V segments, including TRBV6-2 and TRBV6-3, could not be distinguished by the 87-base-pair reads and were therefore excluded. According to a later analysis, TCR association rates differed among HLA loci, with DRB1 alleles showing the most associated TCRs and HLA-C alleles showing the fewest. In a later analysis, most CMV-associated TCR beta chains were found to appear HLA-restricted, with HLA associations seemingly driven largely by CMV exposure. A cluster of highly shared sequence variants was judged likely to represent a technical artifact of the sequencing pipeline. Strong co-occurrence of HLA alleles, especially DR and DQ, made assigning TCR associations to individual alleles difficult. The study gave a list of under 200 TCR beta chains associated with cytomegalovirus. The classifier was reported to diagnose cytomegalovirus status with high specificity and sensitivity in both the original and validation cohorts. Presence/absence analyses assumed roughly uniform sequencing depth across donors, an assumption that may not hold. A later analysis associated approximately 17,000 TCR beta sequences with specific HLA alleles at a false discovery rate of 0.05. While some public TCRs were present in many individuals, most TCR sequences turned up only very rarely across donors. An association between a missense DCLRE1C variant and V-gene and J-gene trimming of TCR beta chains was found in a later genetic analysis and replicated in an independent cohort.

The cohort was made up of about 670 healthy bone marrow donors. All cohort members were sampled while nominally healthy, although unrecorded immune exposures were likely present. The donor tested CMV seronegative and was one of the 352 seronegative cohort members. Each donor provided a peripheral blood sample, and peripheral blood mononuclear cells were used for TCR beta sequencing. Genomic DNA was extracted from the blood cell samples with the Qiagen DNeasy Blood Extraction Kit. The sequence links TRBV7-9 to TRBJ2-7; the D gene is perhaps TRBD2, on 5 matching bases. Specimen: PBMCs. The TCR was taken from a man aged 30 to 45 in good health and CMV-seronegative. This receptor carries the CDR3 CASSLGFKGGSSYEQYF. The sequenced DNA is TGTGCCAGCAGCTTAGGTTTCAAGGGTGGGAGCTCCTACGAGCAGTACTTC.